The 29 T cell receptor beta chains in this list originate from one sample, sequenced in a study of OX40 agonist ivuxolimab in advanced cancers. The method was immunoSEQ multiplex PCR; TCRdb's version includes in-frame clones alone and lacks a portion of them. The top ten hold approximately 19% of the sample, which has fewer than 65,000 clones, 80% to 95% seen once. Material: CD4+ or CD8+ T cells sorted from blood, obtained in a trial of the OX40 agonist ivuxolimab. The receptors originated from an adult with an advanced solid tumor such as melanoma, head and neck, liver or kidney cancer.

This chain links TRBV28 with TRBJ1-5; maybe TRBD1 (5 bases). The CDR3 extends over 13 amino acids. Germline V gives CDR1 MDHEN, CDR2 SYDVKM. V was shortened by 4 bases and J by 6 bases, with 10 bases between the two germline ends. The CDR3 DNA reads TGTGCCAGCAGTTGGGCAGGGAGTCAGCCCCAGCATTTT. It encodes CASSWAGSQPQHF. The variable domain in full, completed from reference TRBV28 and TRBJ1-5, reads DVKVTQSSRYLVKRTGEKVFLECVQDMDHENMFWYRQDPGLGLRLIYFSYDVKMKEKGDIPEGYSVSREKKERFSLILESASTNQTSMYLCASSWAGSQPQHFGDGTRLSIL.

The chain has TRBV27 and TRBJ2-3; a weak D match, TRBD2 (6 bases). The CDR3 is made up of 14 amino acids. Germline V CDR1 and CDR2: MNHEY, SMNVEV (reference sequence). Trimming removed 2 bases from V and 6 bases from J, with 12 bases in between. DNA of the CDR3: TGTGCCAGCAGTTTAGGGGGGTTGGGCGATACGCAGTATTTT. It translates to CASSLGGLGDTQYF.

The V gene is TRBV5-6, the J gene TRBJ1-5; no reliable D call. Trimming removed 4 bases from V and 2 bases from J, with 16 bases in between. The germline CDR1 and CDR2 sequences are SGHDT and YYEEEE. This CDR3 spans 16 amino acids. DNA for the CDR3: TGTGCCAGCAGCCCCACTCGGGGTTCGGGCAATCAGCCCCAGCATTTT. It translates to CASSPTRGSGNQPQHF.

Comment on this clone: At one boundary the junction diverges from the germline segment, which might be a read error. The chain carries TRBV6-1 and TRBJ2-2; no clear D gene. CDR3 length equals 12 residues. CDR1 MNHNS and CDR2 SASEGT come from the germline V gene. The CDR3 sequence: CTSLWGTGELFF. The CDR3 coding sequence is TGTACCAGCTTGTGGGGAACCGGGGAGCTGTTTTTT.

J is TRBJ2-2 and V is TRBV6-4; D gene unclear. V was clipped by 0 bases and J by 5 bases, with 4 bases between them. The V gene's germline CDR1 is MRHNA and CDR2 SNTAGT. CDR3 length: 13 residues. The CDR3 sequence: CASSDSGTGELFF. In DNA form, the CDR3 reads TGTGCCAGCAGTGACTCTGGGACCGGGGAGCTGTTTTTT.

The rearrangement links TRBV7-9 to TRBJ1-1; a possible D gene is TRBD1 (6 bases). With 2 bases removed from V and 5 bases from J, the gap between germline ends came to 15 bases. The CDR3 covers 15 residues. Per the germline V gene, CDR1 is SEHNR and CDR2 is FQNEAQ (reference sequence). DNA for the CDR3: TGTGCCAGCAGCTTACGGACAGAGGGAGGGACTGAAGCTTTCTTT. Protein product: CASSLRTEGGTEAFF.

CDR3 coding DNA: TGCAGCGTTGGATCAGGGCTTCGGGCTTTCTTT. It translates to CSVGSGLRAFF. The chain employs TRBV29-1 and TRBJ1-1, with D possibly matching TRBD1 (5 bases). Germline CDR1 SQVTM, CDR2 ANQGSEA. The CDR3 spans 11 residues. V lost 4 bases to trimming and J lost 11 bases, with 14 bases between them.

CDR3 region: CASSAAGTYEQYF. CDR3 nucleotides: TGTGCCAGCAGTGCCGCAGGGACCTACGAGCAGTACTTC. This chain uses TRBV5-4 with TRBJ2-7; weak D call: TRBD1 (5 bases). Germline V lookup: CDR1 SGHNT, CDR2 YYREEE (reference sequence). The CDR3 contains 13 residues. The ends were cut back, 5 bases at V and 2 bases at J, with 11 bases in the middle.

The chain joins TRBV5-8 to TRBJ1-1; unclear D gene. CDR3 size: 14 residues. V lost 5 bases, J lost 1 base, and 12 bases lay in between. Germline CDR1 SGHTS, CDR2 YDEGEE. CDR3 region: CASSFPVQNTEAFF. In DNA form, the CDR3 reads TGTGCCAGCAGTTTTCCGGTTCAGAACACTGAAGCTTTCTTT.

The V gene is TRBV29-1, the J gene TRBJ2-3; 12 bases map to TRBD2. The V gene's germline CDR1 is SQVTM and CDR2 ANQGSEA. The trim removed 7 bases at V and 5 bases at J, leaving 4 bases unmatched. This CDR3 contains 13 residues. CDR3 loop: CSELAGGRDTQYF. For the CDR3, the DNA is TGCAGCGAACTAGCGGGGGGTCGAGATACGCAGTATTTT.

This CDR3 is CASSVGPGGYNEQFF. The CDR3 DNA follows: TGTGCCAGCAGCGTAGGTCCGGGGGGCTACAATGAGCAGTTCTTC. The chain couples TRBV9 to TRBJ2-1; 7 nucleotides match TRBD2. Germline-derived CDR1 and CDR2 are SGDLS and YYNGEE. With 0 bases clipped from V and 3 bases from J, the junction kept 3 bases outside the gene matches. The CDR3 is 15 residues long.

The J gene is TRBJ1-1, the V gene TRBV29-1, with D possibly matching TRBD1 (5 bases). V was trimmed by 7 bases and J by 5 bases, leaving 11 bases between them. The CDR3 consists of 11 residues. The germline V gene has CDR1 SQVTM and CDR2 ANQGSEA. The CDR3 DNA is TGCAGCGCAACCAGGGTAACTGAAGCTTTCTTT. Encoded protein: CSATRVTEAFF.

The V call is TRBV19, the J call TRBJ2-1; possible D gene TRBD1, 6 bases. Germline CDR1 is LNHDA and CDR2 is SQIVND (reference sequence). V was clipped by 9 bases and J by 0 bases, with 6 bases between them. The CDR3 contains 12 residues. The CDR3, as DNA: TGTGCCAGCAGGGGCTCCTACAATGAGCAGTTCTTC. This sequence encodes CASRGSYNEQFF.

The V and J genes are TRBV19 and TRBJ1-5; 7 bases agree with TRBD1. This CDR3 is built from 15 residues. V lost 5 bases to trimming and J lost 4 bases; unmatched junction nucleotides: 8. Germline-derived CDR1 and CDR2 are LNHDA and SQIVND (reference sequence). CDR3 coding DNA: TGTGCCAGTAGTCCTACAGGCAGGGGGAATCAGCCCCAGCATTTT. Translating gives CASSPTGRGNQPQHF.

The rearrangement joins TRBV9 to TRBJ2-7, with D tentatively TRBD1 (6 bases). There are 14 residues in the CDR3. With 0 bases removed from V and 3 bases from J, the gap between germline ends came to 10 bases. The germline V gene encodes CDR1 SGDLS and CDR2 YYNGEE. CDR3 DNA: TGTGCCAGCAGCGTAGGAGGCAGGGGCTACGAGCAGTACTTC. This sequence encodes CASSVGGRGYEQYF.

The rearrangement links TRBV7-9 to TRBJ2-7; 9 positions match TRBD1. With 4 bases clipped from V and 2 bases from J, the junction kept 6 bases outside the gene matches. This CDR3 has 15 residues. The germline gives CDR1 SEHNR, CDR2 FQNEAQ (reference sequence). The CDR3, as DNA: TGTGCCAGCAGCTCTCCCGGGACAGGGACCTACGAGCAGTACTTC. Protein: CASSSPGTGTYEQYF.

CDR3: CASSAFVEQFF. In nucleotides, the CDR3 is TGTGCCAGCAGCGCCTTTGTTGAGCAGTTCTTC. V is TRBV28 and J is TRBJ2-1, with unresolved D. Germline-derived CDR1 and CDR2 are MDHEN and SYDVKM. The V and J ends lost 6 bases and 9 bases respectively, with 9 bases between them. The CDR3 contains 11 residues.

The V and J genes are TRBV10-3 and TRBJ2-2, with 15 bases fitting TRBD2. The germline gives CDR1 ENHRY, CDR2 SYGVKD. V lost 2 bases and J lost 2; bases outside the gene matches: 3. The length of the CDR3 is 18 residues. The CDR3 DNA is TGTGCCATCAGTGAGGGACTAGCGGGGGGGCCTAACACCGGGGAGCTGTTTTTT. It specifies CAISEGLAGGPNTGELFF.

CDR3 in DNA: TGTGCCAGTAGTCCACGTCCGGGACTACAGGACGAGCAGTACTTC. Translation gives CASSPRPGLQDEQYF. The chain is built from TRBV19 and TRBJ2-7; 7 bases map to TRBD2. Per germline, CDR1 LNHDA and CDR2 SQIVND (reference sequence). The CDR3 sequence is 15 residues long. Unmatched junction bases numbered 12, after V lost 5 bases and J lost 5 bases.

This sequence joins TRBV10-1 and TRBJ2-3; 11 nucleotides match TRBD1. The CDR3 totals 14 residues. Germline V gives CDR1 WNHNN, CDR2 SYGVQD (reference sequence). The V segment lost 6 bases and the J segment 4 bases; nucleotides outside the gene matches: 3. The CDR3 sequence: CASRGQGAADTQYF. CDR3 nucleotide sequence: TGCGCCAGCAGAGGACAGGGGGCGGCAGATACGCAGTATTTT.

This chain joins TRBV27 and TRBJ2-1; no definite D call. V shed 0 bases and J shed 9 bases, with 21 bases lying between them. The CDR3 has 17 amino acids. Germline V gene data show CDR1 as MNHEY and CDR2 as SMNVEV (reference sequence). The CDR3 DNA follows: TGTGCCAGCAGTTTATCCCCCTGGACCAAAGAGGCGATTGAGCAGTTCTTC. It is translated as CASSLSPWTKEAIEQFF.

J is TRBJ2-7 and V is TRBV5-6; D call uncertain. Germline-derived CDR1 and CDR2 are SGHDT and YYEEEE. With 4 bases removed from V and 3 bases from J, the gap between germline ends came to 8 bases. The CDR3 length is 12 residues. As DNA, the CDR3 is TGTGCCAGCAGCCTGGGAAACTACGAGCAGTACTTC. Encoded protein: CASSLGNYEQYF.

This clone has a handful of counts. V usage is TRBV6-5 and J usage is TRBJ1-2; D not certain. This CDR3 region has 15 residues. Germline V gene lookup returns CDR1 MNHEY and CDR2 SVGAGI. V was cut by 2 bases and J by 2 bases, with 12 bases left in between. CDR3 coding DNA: TGTGCCAGCAGTTACACCGAACAGCTAAACTATGGCTACACCTTC. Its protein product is CASSYTEQLNYGYTF.

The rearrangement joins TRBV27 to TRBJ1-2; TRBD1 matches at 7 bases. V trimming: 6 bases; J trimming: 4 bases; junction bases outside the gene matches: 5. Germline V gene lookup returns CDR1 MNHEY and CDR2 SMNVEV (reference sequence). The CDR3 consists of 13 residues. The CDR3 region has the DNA TGTGCCAGCAGCGATCAGGGGGGCTATGGCTACACCTTC. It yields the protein CASSDQGGYGYTF.

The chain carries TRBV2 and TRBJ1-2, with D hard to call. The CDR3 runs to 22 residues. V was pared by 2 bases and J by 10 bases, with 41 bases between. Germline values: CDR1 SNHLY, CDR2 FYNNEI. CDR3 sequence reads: CASSELPQVQPPISDINLDYTF. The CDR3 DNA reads TGTGCCAGCAGTGAATTACCTCAGGTCCAACCTCCCATCAGTGACATCAACCTGGACTACACCTTC.

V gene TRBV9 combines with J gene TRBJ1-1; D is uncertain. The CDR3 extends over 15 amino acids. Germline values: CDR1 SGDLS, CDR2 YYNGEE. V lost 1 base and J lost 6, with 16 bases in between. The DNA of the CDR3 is TGTGCCAGCAGCGTAATACTTAACCAAAGGGCTGAAGCTTTCTTT. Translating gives CASSVILNQRAEAFF.

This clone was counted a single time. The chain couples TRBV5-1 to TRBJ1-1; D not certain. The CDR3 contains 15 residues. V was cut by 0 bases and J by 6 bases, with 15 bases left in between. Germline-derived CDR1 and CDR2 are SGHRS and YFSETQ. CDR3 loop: CASSLAGGERAEAFF. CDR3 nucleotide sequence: TGCGCCAGCAGCTTGGCGGGCGGTGAACGGGCTGAAGCTTTCTTT.

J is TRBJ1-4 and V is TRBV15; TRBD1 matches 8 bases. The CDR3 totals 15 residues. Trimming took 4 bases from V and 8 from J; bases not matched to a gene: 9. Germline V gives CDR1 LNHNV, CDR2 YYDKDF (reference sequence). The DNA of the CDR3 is TGTGCCACCAGCAATTCGGGACAGGCGGGGGAAAAACTGTTTTTT. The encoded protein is CATSNSGQAGEKLFF.

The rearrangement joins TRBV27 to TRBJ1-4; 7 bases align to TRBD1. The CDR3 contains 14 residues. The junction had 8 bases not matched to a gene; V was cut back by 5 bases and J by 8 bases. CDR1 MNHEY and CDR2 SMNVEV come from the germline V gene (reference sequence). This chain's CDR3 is CASSITGAEEKLFF. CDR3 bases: TGTGCCAGCAGTATAACAGGGGCCGAGGAAAAACTGTTTTTT.